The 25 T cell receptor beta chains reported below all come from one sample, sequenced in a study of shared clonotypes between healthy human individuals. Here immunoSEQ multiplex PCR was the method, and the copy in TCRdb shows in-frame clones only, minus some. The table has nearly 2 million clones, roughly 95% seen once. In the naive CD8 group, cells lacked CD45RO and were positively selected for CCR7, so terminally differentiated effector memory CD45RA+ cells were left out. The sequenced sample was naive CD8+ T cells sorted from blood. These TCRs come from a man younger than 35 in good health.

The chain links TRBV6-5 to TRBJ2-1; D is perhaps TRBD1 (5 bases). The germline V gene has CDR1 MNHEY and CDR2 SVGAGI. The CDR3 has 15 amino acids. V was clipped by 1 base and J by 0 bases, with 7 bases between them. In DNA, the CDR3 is TGTGCCAGCAGTTACTTCGACAGCTCCTACAATGAGCAGTTCTTC. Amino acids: CASSYFDSSYNEQFF.

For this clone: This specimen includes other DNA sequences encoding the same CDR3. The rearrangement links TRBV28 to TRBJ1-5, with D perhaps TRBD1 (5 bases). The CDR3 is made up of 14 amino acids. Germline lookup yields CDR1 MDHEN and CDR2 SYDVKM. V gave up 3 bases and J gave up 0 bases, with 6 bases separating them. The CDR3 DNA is TGTGCCAGCAGTTTCGACAGTAGCAATCAGCCCCAGCATTTT. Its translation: CASSFDSSNQPQHF. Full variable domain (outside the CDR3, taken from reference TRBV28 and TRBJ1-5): DVKVTQSSRYLVKRTGEKVFLECVQDMDHENMFWYRQDPGLGLRLIYFSYDVKMKEKGDIPEGYSVSREKKERFSLILESASTNQTSMYLCASSFDSSNQPQHFGDGTRLSIL.

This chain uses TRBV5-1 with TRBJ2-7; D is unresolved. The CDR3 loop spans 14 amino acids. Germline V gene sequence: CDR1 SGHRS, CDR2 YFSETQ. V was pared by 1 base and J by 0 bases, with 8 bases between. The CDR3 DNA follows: TGCGCCAGCAGCTTGTCCGACACCTCCTACGAGCAGTACTTC. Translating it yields CASSLSDTSYEQYF.

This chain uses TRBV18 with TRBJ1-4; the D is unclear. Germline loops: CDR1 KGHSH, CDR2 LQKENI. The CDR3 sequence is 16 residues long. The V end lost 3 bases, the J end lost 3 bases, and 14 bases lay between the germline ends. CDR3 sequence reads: CASSPQAVQPNEKLFF. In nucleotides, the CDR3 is TGTGCCAGCTCACCGCAGGCGGTTCAGCCTAATGAAAAACTGTTTTTT.

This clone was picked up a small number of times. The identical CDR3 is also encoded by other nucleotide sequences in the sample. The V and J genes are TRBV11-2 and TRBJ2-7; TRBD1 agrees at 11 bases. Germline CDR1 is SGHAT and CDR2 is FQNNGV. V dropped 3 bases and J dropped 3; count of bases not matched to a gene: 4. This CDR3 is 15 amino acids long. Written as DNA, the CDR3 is TGTGCCAGCAGCTTTGGGACAGGGGGTTTCTACGAGCAGTACTTC. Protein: CASSFGTGGFYEQYF.

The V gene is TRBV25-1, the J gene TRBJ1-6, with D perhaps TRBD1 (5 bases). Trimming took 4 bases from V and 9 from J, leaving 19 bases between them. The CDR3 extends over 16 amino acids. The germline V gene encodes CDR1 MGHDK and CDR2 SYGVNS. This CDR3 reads CASSGSGGVAVSPLHF. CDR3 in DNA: TGTGCCAGCAGTGGCTCTGGGGGGGTTGCGGTTTCACCCCTCCACTTT.

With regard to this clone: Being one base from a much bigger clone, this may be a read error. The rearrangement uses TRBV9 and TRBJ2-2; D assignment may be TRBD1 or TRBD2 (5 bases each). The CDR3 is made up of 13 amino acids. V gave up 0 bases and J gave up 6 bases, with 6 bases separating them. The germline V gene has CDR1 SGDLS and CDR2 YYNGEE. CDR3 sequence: CASSVGDAGELFF. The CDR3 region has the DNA TGTGCCAGCAGCGTAGGGGACGCCGGGGAGCTGTTTTTT.

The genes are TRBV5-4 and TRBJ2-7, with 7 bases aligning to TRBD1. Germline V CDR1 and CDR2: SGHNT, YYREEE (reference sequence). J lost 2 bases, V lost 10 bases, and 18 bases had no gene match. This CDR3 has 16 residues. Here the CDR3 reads CASAPDLDRDTYEQYF. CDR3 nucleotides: TGTGCCTCAGCCCCAGATCTTGACAGGGATACCTACGAGCAGTACTTC.

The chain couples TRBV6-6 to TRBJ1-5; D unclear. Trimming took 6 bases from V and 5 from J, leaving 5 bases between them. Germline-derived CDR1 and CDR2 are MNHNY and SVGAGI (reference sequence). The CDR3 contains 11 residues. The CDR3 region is CASSRDQPQHF. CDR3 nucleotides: TGTGCCAGCAGCAGAGATCAGCCCCAGCATTTT.

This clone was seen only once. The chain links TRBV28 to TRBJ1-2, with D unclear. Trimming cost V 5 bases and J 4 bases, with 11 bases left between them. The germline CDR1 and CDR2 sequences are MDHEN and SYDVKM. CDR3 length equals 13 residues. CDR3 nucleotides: TGTGCCAGCAGTCCCGACCCCAGCTATGGCTACACCTTC. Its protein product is CASSPDPSYGYTF.

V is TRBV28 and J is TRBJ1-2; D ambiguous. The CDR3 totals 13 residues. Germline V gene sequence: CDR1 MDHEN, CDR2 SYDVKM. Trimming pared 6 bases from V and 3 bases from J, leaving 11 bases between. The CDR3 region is CASRPSGDYGYTF. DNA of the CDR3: TGTGCCAGCAGACCCAGCGGGGACTATGGCTACACCTTC.

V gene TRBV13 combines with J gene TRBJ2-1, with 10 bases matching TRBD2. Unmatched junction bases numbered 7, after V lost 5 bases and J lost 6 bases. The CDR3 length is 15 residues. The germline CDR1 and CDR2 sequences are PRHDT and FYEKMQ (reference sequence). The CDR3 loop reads CASSVGTSVGNEQFF. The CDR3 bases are TGTGCCAGCAGCGTCGGGACTAGCGTCGGCAATGAGCAGTTCTTC.

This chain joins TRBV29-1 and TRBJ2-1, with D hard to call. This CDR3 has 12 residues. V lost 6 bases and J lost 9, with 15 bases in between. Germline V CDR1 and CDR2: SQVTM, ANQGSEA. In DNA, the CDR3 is TGCAGCGTGTCGGAGTACAATACTGAGCAGTTCTTC. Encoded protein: CSVSEYNTEQFF.

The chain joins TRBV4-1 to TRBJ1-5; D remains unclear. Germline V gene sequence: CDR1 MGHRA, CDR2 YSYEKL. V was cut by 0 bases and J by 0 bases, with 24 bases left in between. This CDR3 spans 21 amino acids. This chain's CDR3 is CASSQEILPWGGRDSNQPQHF. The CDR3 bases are TGCGCCAGCAGCCAAGAAATACTCCCGTGGGGAGGGAGAGATAGCAATCAGCCCCAGCATTTT.

The CDR3 region has the DNA TGTGCCAGCAGCTTGGGCGTGGGAGGGACCTACGAGCAGTACTTC. Translated: CASSLGVGGTYEQYF. V gene TRBV5-6 combines with J gene TRBJ2-7; 7 bases line up with TRBD2. Germline V gene sequence: CDR1 SGHDT, CDR2 YYEEEE. The ends lost 0 bases at V and 2 bases at J; junction bases unmatched: 5. This CDR3 comprises 15 residues.

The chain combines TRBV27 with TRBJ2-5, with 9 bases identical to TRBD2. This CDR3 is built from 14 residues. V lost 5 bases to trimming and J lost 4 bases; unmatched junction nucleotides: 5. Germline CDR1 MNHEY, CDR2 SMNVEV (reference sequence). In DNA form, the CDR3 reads TGTGCCAGCAGTGCGTCACTAGCGGGAGAGACCCAGTACTTC. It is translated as CASSASLAGETQYF.

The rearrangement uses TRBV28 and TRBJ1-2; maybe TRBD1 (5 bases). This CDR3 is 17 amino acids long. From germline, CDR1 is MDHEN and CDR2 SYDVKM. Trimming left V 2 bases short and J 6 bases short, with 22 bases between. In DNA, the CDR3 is TGTGCCAGCAGTTTAGTACTCCAACAGGAGACCTACAATGGCTACACCTTC. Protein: CASSLVLQQETYNGYTF.

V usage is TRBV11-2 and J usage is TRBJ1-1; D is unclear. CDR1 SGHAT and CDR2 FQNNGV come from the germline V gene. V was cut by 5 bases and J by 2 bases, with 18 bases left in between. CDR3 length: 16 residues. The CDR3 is CASSNLGPPENTEAFF. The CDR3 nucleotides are TGTGCCAGCAGCAATTTGGGCCCCCCTGAAAACACTGAAGCTTTCTTT.

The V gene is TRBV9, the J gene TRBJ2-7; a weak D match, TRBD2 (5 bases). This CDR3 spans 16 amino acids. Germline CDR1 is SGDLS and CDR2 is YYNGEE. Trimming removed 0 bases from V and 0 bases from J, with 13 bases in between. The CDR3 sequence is CASSVGSSESSYEQYF. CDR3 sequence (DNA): TGTGCCAGCAGCGTAGGAAGTAGCGAGAGCTCCTACGAGCAGTACTTC.

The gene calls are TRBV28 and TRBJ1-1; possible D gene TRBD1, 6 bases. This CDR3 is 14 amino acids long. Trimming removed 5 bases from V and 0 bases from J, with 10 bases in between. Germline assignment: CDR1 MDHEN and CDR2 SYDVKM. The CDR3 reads CASSATGMNTEAFF. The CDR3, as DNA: TGTGCCAGCAGTGCTACAGGGATGAACACTGAAGCTTTCTTT.

Written as DNA, the CDR3 is TGCGCCAGCGCGCCACCCAGCCGGGACAGTTACACCGGGGAGCTGTTTTTT. This gives the protein CASAPPSRDSYTGELFF. The chain links TRBV5-1 to TRBJ2-2; the match to TRBD1 covers 7 bases. After removal of 7 bases from V and 3 bases from J, the junction contained 15 bases not matched to a gene. The CDR3 loop spans 17 amino acids. Germline V gene lookup returns CDR1 SGHRS and CDR2 YFSETQ.

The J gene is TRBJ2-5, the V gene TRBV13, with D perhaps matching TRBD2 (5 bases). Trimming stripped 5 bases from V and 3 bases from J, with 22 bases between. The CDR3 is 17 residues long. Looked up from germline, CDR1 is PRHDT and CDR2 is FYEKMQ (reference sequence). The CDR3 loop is CASSPTPDLEREETQYF. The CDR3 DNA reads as TGTGCCAGCAGCCCCACACCTGACTTGGAGAGGGAAGAGACCCAGTACTTC.

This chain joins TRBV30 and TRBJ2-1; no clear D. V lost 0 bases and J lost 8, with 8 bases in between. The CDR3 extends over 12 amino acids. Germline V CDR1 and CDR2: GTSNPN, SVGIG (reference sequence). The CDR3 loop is CAWSVRSDEQFF. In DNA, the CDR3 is TGTGCCTGGAGTGTACGATCGGATGAGCAGTTCTTC. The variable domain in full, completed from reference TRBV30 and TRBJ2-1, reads SQTIHQWPATLVQPVGSPLSLECTVEGTSNPNLYWYRQAAGRGLQLLFYSVGIGQISSEVPQNLSASRPQDRQFILSSKKLLLSDSGFYLCAWSVRSDEQFFGPGTRLTVL.

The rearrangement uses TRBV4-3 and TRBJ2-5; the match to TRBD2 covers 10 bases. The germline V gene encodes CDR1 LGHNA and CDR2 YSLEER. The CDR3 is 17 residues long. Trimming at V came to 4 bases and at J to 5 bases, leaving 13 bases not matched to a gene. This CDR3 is CASSPNRLAGLGETQYF. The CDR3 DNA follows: TGCGCCAGCAGCCCGAACCGACTAGCGGGCTTGGGGGAGACCCAGTACTTC.

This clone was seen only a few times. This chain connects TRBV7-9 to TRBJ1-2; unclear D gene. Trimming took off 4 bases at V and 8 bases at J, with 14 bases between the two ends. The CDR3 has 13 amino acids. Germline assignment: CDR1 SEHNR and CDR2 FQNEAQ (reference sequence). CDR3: CASSSSEVWGYTF. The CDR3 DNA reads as TGTGCCAGCAGCTCATCCGAGGTTTGGGGCTACACCTTC.